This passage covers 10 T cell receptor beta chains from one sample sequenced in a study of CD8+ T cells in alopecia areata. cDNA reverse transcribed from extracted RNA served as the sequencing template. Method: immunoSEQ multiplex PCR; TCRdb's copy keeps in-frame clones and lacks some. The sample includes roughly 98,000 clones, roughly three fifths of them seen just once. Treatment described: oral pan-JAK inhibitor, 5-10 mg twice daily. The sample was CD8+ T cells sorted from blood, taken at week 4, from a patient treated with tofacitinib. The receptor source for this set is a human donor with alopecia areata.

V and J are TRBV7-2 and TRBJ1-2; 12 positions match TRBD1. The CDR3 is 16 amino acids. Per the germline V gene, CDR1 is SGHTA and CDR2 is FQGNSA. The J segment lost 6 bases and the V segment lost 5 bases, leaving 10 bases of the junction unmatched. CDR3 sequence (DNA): TGTGCCAGCAGCCCCTGGGGGGACAGGGGGCTCCATGGCTACACCTTC. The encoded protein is CASSPWGDRGLHGYTF.

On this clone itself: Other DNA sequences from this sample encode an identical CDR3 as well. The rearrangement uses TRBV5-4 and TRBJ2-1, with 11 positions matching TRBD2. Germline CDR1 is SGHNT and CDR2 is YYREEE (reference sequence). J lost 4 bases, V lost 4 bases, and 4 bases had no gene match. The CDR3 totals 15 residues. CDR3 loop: CASSPLAGGYNEQFF. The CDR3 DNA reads TGTGCCAGCAGCCCTCTAGCGGGAGGTTACAATGAGCAGTTCTTC. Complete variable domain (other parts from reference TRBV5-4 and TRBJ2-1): ETGVTQSPTHLIKTRGQQVTLRCSSQSGHNTVSWYQQALGQGPQFIFQYYREEENGRGNFPPRFSGLQFPNYSSELNVNALELDDSALYLCASSPLAGGYNEQFFGPGTRLTVL.

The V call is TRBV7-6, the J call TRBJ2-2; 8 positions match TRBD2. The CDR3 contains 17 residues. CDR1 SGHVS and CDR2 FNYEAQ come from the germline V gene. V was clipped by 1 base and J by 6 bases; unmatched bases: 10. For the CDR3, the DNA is TGTGCCAGCAGCTTAGTCGGTCGGGAGGGCCGCCCCGGGGAGCTGTTTTTT. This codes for CASSLVGREGRPGELFF.

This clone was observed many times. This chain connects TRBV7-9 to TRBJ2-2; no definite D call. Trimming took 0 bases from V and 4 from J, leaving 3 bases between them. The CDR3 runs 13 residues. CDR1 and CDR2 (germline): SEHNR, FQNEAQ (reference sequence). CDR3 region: CASSLAVTGELFF. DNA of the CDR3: TGTGCCAGCAGCTTAGCGGTCACCGGGGAGCTGTTTTTT.

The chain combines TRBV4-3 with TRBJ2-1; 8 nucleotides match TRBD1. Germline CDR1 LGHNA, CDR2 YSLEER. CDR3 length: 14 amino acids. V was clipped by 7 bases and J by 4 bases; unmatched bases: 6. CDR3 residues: CASTQDRVYNEQFF. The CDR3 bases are TGCGCCAGCACCCAGGACAGGGTATACAATGAGCAGTTCTTC.

This CDR3 is CASSPGYMNTEAFF. The CDR3 nucleotides are TGTGCCAGCAGTCCGGGGTACATGAACACTGAAGCTTTCTTT. The chain combines TRBV5-6 with TRBJ1-1, with unresolved D. In germline, CDR1 is SGHDT, CDR2 YYEEEE. CDR3 length: 14 amino acids. V was cut by 5 bases and J by 0 bases, with 11 bases left in between.

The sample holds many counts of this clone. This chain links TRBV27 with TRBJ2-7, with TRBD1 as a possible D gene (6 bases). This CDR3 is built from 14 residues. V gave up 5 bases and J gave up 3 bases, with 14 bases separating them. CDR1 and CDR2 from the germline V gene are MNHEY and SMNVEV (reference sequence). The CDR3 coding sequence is TGTGCCAGCAGTCGAGGGGGAAGGATCTACGAGCAGTACTTC. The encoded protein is CASSRGGRIYEQYF.

The CDR3 is CASPTGNTIYF. DNA of the CDR3: TGTGCCAGCCCGACCGGAAACACCATATATTTT. V and J are TRBV27 and TRBJ1-3; D is unclear. Deletions cut 8 bases from V and 4 bases from J, with 6 bases between. This CDR3 is 11 amino acids long. Germline CDR1 reads MNHEY; CDR2 reads SMNVEV (reference sequence).

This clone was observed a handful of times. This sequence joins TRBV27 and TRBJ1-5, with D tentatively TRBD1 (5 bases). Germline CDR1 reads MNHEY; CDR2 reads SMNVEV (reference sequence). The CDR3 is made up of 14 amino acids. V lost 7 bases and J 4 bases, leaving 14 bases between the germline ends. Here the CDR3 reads CASKPGLGNQPQHF. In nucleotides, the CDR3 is TGTGCCAGCAAACCGGGACTAGGAAATCAGCCCCAGCATTTT.

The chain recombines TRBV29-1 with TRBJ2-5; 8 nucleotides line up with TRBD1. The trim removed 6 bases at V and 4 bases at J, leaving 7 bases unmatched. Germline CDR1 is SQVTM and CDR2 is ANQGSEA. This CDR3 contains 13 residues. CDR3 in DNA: TGCAGCGTCCGCGGACAGGGCCCAGAGACCCAGTACTTC. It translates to CSVRGQGPETQYF. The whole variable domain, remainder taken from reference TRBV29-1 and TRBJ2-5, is SAVISQKPSRDICQRGTSLTIQCQVDSQVTMMFWYRQQPGQSLTLIATANQGSEATYESGFVIDKFPISRPNLTFSTLTVSNMSPEDSSIYLCSVRGQGPETQYFGPGTRLLVL.